Following are 3 T cell receptor beta chains from one sample sequenced in a study of blood T cell repertoires in COVID-19. The assay was immunoSEQ multiplex PCR, and TCRdb's table has in-frame clones only and misses some. The sample has some 260,000 clones; around 83% are singletons. Sample: peripheral blood. The source is a man older than 75 with acute or convalescent COVID-19.

The CDR3 loop reads CASSDTEKFYEQYF. DNA for the CDR3: TGCGCCAGCAGCGATACAGAGAAGTTCTACGAGCAGTACTTC. The genes are TRBV5-1 and TRBJ2-7; D not certain. This CDR3 comprises 14 residues. The V gene lost 4 bases and the J gene lost 3 bases, with 14 bases spanning the gap. CDR1 is SGHRS and CDR2 is YFSETQ in the germline V gene. Full variable domain (missing parts from reference TRBV5-1 and TRBJ2-7): KAGVTQTPRYLIKTRGQQVTLSCSPISGHRSVSWYQQTPGQGLQFLFEYFSETQRNKGNFPGRFSGRQFSNSRSEMNVSTLELGDSALYLCASSDTEKFYEQYFGPGTRLTVT.

The V gene is TRBV5-1, the J gene TRBJ2-1; TRBD2 matches at 7 bases. The CDR3 runs 14 residues. V dropped 6 bases and J dropped 7; count of bases not matched to a gene: 10. Germline lookup yields CDR1 SGHRS and CDR2 YFSETQ. In DNA, the CDR3 is TGCGCCAGCAACTTCGGGGGGAATTGGAATGAGCAGTTCTTC. It yields the protein CASNFGGNWNEQFF.

The genes are TRBV5-1 and TRBJ1-6, with a weak D call TRBD1 (5 bases). Trimming took 0 bases from V and 4 from J, leaving 8 bases between them. There are 15 residues in the CDR3. The germline V gene encodes CDR1 SGHRS and CDR2 YFSETQ. CDR3 amino acids: CASSLGDSYNSPLHF. In nucleotides, the CDR3 is TGCGCCAGCAGCTTGGGAGACAGTTATAATTCACCCCTCCACTTT.